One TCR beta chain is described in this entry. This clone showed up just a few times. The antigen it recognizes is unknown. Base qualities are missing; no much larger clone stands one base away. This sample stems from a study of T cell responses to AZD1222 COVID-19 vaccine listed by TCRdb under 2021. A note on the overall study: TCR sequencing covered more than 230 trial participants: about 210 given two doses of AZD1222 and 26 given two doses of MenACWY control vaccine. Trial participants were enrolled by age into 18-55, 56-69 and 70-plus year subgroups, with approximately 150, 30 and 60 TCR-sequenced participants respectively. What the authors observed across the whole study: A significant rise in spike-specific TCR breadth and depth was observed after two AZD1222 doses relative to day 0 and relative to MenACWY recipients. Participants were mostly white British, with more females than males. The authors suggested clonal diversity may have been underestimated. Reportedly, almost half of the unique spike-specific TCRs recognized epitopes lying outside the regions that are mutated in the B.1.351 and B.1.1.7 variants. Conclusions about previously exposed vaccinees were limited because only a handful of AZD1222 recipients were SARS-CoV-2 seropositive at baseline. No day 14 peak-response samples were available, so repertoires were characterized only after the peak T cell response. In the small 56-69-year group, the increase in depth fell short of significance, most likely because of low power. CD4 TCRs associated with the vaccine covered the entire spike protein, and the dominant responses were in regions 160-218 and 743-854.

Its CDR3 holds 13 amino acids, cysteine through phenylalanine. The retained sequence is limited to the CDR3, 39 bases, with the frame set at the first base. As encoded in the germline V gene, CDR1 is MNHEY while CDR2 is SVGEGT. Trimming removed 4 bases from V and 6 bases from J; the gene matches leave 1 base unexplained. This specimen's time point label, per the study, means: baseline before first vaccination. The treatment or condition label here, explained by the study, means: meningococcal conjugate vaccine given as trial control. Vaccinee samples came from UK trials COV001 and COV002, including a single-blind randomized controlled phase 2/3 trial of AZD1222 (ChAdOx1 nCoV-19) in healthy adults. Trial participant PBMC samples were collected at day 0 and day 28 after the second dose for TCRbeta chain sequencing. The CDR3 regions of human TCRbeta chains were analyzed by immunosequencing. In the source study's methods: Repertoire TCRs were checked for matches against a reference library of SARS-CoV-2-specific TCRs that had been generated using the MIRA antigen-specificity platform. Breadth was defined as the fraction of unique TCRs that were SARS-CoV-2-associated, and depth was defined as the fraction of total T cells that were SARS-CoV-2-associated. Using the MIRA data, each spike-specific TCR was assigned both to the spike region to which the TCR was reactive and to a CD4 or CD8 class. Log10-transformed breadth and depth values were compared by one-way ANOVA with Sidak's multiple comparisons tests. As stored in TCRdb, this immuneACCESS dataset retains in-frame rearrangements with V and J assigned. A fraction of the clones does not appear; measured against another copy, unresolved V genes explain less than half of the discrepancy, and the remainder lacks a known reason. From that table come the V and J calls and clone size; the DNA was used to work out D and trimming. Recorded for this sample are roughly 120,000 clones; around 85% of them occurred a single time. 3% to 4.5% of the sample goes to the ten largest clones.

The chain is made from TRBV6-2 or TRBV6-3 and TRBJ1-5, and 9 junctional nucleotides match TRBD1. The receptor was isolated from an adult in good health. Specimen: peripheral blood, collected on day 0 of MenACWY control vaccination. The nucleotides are TGTGCCAGCAGTTTGGGACAGGGTCAGCCCCAGCATTTT. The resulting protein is CASSLGQGQPQHF.